The 10 T cell receptor beta chains below were found in one sample sequenced in a study of blood T cell repertoires in COVID-19. Generated by immunoSEQ multiplex PCR, the TCRdb table keeps only in-frame clones and is missing some. The sample shows some 99,000 clones, roughly 90% of them seen only once. Material: peripheral blood. The source of these receptors is a human donor with COVID-19, enrolled during active disease. The donor label of this sample is uncertain.

The chain recombines TRBV5-4 with TRBJ1-4; D possibly corresponds to TRBD1 (6 bases). V was pared by 2 bases and J by 4 bases, with 9 bases between. This CDR3 contains 14 residues. Germline V CDR1 and CDR2: SGHNT, YYREEE (reference sequence). The CDR3 loop reads CASSLQGHNEKLFF. In DNA, the CDR3 is TGTGCCAGCAGCTTACAGGGACATAATGAAAAACTGTTTTTT.

The rearrangement links TRBV2 to TRBJ1-5, with 9 bases fitting TRBD1. CDR1 and CDR2 from the germline V gene are SNHLY and FYNNEI. The CDR3 runs to 15 residues. Germline trimming cut 5 bases from V and 4 bases from J; bases unmatched to any gene: 6. In DNA form, the CDR3 reads TGTGCCAGCAGTTACCGACAGGGGGAGAATCAGCCCCAGCATTTT. Its translation is CASSYRQGENQPQHF.

This CDR3 is CASSIRDRGRFNQPQHF. CDR3 nucleotide sequence: TGTGCCAGCAGTATACGAGACAGGGGGCGTTTCAATCAGCCCCAGCATTTT. The gene calls are TRBV28 and TRBJ1-5; 10 positions match TRBD1. Germline V lookup: CDR1 MDHEN, CDR2 SYDVKM. V trimming: 5 bases; J trimming: 3 bases; junction bases outside the gene matches: 10. The CDR3 contains 17 residues.

This clone was seen only a few times. The V call is TRBV5-1, the J call TRBJ1-1, with 7 bases fitting TRBD1. The germline CDR1 and CDR2 sequences are SGHRS and YFSETQ. CDR3 length: 16 residues. After removal of 1 base from V and 1 base from J, the junction contained 7 bases not matched to a gene. CDR3 sequence (DNA): TGCGCCAGCAGCTTGTTACCCGGGACAGCGAACACTGAAGCTTTCTTT. Translating gives CASSLLPGTANTEAFF.

The chain combines TRBV24-1 with TRBJ2-1; 14 nucleotides align to TRBD2. V was clipped by 7 bases and J by 8 bases; unmatched bases: 15. The CDR3 contains 18 residues. CDR1 is KGHDR and CDR2 is SFDVKD in the germline V gene. The CDR3 here is CATSPTVGLAGEGHEQFF. CDR3 in DNA: TGTGCCACCAGCCCTACCGTGGGACTAGCGGGAGAAGGGCATGAGCAGTTCTTC.

The chain joins TRBV18 to TRBJ1-3; D might be TRBD1 (6 bases). Trimming took off 3 bases at V and 0 bases at J, with 12 bases between the two ends. CDR3 length: 16 residues. Germline V gene sequence: CDR1 KGHSH, CDR2 LQKENI. The CDR3 DNA is TGTGCCAGCTCACCTTCAGGGGTCAGCTCTGGAAACACCATATATTTT. Translated, it gives CASSPSGVSSGNTIYF.

The chain has TRBV18 and TRBJ1-5; D remains ambiguous. CDR1 is KGHSH, CDR2 LQKENI, per germline. The length of the CDR3 is 15 residues. V was clipped by 2 bases and J by 0 bases, with 8 bases between them. The CDR3 sequence: CASSPSGYSNQPQHF. The CDR3 bases are TGTGCCAGCTCACCATCGGGGTATAGCAATCAGCCCCAGCATTTT.

The chain employs TRBV2 and TRBJ1-5; tentative D call: TRBD1 (5 bases). Germline-derived CDR1 and CDR2 are SNHLY and FYNNEI. The CDR3 runs 14 residues. Trimming pared 7 bases from V and 0 bases from J, leaving 10 bases between. In nucleotides, the CDR3 is TGTGCCAGCACTTGGGGGGATAGCAATCAGCCCCAGCATTTT. Protein sequence: CASTWGDSNQPQHF.

The chain recombines TRBV7-2 with TRBJ2-7; 12 bases are shared with TRBD1. This CDR3 has 16 residues. CDR1 SGHTA and CDR2 FQGNSA come from the germline V gene. V was clipped by 1 base and J by 1 base; unmatched bases: 2. This CDR3 reads CASSLGDRGHSYEQYF. In DNA form, the CDR3 reads TGTGCCAGCAGCTTAGGGGACAGGGGGCATTCCTACGAGCAGTACTTC. Filled out from reference TRBV7-2 and TRBJ2-7, the complete variable domain reads GAGVSQSPSNKVTEKGKDVELRCDPISGHTALYWYRQSLGQGLEFLIYFQGNSAPDKSGLPSDRFSAERTGGSVSTLTIQRTQQEDSAVYLCASSLGDRGHSYEQYFGPGTRLTVT.

The V gene is TRBV6-5, the J gene TRBJ1-4, with D perhaps TRBD1 (6 bases). Germline CDR1 reads MNHEY; CDR2 reads SVGAGI. The CDR3 length is 15 residues. The ends were cut back, 0 bases at V and 6 bases at J, with 11 bases in the middle. The CDR3 coding sequence is TGTGCCAGCAGTTACTCCGGGACACCAGATGAAAAACTGTTTTTT. Amino acids: CASSYSGTPDEKLFF.